This T cell receptor (beta chain) was found in a study of blood T cell repertoires in COVID-19. Profiled with immunoSEQ multiplex PCR; TCRdb holds only in-frame clones, not every one. The sample holds roughly 200,000 clones; 85% are singletons and the top ten take around a sixth. This TCR derives from a person aged 65-85 years with COVID-19, enrolled during active disease. The sample taken for sequencing was peripheral blood.

Here the CDR3 reads CASSRPGRDKTQYF. CDR3 DNA sequence: TGTGCCAGCAGCCGCCCTGGCAGGGATAAGACCCAGTACTTC. V and J are TRBV3-1 (or the pseudogene TRBV3-2) and TRBJ2-5, with TRBD1 as a possible D gene (5 bases). Germline values: CDR1 LGHDT, CDR2 YNNKEL (reference sequence). V dropped 4 bases and J dropped 6 bases, with 15 bases sitting between them. The CDR3 runs to 14 residues.